Following are 19 T cell receptor beta chains from one sample sequenced in a study of OX40 agonist ivuxolimab in advanced cancers. The table came from immunoSEQ multiplex PCR; TCRdb's copy has only in-frame clones and leaves some out. The sample holds 64,000 or so clones; roughly four fifths are singletons and the top ten take approximately 0.64%. The sample was CD4+ or CD8+ T cells sorted from blood, taken in a trial of the OX40 agonist ivuxolimab. These receptors all stem from an adult with an advanced solid tumor such as melanoma, head and neck, liver or kidney cancer.

About this clone itself: Other DNA sequences from this sample encode an identical CDR3 as well. The CDR3 loop is CASSPTGNTEAFF. The CDR3 DNA sequence: TGTGCCAGCTCACCGACAGGGAACACTGAAGCTTTCTTT. The rearrangement links TRBV18 to TRBJ1-1; D is possibly TRBD1 (6 bases). CDR3 length: 13 amino acids. V lost 3 bases and J lost 1, with 6 bases in between. CDR1 is KGHSH, CDR2 LQKENI, per germline.

The genes are TRBV5-1 and TRBJ2-2; D tentatively reads TRBD1 or TRBD2 (5 bases each). V lost 4 bases and J 0 bases, leaving 7 bases between the germline ends. This CDR3 is 14 amino acids long. Germline V gene data show CDR1 as SGHRS and CDR2 as YFSETQ. CDR3 loop: CASSVGANTGELFF. The CDR3 bases are TGCGCCAGCAGCGTGGGGGCGAACACCGGGGAGCTGTTTTTT.

The V and J genes are TRBV11-2 and TRBJ1-1; D remains ambiguous. Looked up from germline, CDR1 is SGHAT and CDR2 is FQNNGV. The CDR3 runs 13 residues. Trimming took 5 bases from V and 8 from J, leaving 15 bases between them. Here the CDR3 reads CASSRGGRVEAFF. The CDR3 coding sequence is TGTGCCAGCAGCCGAGGTGGCAGAGTCGAAGCTTTCTTT.

The rearrangement joins TRBV5-5 to TRBJ2-7; D remains unclear. Trimming pared 1 base from V and 2 bases from J, leaving 13 bases between. The CDR3 extends over 15 amino acids. CDR1 and CDR2 from the germline V gene are SGHKS and YYEKEE (reference sequence). Here the CDR3 DNA reads TGTGCCAGCAGCTTGCTTGTGACGGCTACCTACGAGCAGTACTTC. Translating gives CASSLLVTATYEQYF.

The rearrangement uses TRBV5-1 and TRBJ2-5; a possible D gene is TRBD2 (6 bases). This CDR3 is 15 amino acids long. V lost 2 bases to trimming and J lost 5 bases, with 16 bases between them. The V gene's germline CDR1 is SGHRS and CDR2 YFSETQ. CDR3 loop: CASSFGGLLSETQYF. CDR3 nucleotide sequence: TGCGCCAGCAGCTTTGGAGGGTTATTGTCCGAGACCCAGTACTTC.

The chain employs TRBV6-1 and TRBJ2-3; 12 bases fit TRBD2. Germline CDR1 is MNHNS and CDR2 is SASEGT. This CDR3 comprises 18 residues. V gave up 2 bases and J gave up 0 bases; unmatched junction bases: 6. The CDR3 DNA reads TGTGCCAGCAGTGAATGGAGGACTAGCGGGACTAGCACAGATACGCAGTATTTT. Residues: CASSEWRTSGTSTDTQYF.

This chain connects TRBV5-5 to TRBJ2-5; weak D call: TRBD1 (5 bases). This CDR3 has 13 residues. CDR1 and CDR2 from the germline V gene are SGHKS and YYEKEE (reference sequence). The germline V and J ends were trimmed by 4 bases and 1 base, with 8 bases remaining between them. CDR3: CASSPDSQETQYF. CDR3 bases: TGTGCCAGCAGCCCCGACAGCCAAGAGACCCAGTACTTC.

In the case of this clone: Its ends do not fully match the called genes, so a read error is possible. The V call is TRBV6-5, the J call TRBJ2-5; D tentatively fits TRBD1 or TRBD2 (5 bases each). Germline-derived CDR1 and CDR2 are MNHEY and SVGAGI. CDR3 size: 15 residues. CDR3 coding DNA: TGTGCCAGCAGTTACTCGAAGGGGACCCAAGGGACCCAGTACTTC. It encodes CASSYSKGTQGTQYF.

This clone was counted only a few times. The CDR3 DNA reads TGTGCCAGCAGCGGAGTCGGGGGGGGCACAGATACGCAGTATTTT. Its translation is CASSGVGGGTDTQYF. The chain is built from TRBV9 and TRBJ2-3, with 8 nucleotides matching TRBD2. CDR1 SGDLS and CDR2 YYNGEE come from the germline V gene. V dropped 3 bases and J dropped 1; count of bases not matched to a gene: 4. The CDR3 sequence is 15 residues long. The full variable domain, with the rest looked up from reference TRBV9 and TRBJ2-3, is DSGVTQTPKHLITATGQRVTLRCSPRSGDLSVYWYQQSLDQGLQFLIQYYNGEERAKGNILERFSAQQFPDLHSELNLSSLELGDSALYFCASSGVGGGTDTQYFGPGTRLTVL.

The chain couples TRBV9 to TRBJ2-3, with D perhaps TRBD1 (6 bases). V lost 0 bases and J lost 1, with 9 bases in between. The CDR3 has 15 amino acids. Germline V gives CDR1 SGDLS, CDR2 YYNGEE. The chain's CDR3 is CASSVVGAGTDTQYF. CDR3 nucleotide sequence: TGTGCCAGCAGCGTAGTGGGGGCGGGCACAGATACGCAGTATTTT.

V gene TRBV11-2 combines with J gene TRBJ1-2; TRBD1 agrees at 7 bases. The germline V gene has CDR1 SGHAT and CDR2 FQNNGV. The trim removed 5 bases at V and 5 bases at J, leaving 8 bases unmatched. The CDR3 covers 14 residues. CDR3 bases: TGTGCCAGCAGCGGAGAGGGGGCGCCTTATGGCTACACCTTC. This encodes CASSGEGAPYGYTF.

This chain joins TRBV30 and TRBJ2-1; TRBD2 is a possible D gene (6 bases). Trimming stripped 7 bases from V and 8 bases from J, with 12 bases between. This CDR3 spans 11 amino acids. Germline V gives CDR1 GTSNPN, CDR2 SVGIG (reference sequence). The CDR3 loop reads CAFSGYDEQFF. CDR3 sequence (DNA): TGTGCCTTTAGCGGTTACGATGAGCAGTTCTTC. The variable domain in full, completed from reference TRBV30 and TRBJ2-1, reads SQTIHQWPATLVQPVGSPLSLECTVEGTSNPNLYWYRQAAGRGLQLLFYSVGIGQISSEVPQNLSASRPQDRQFILSSKKLLLSDSGFYLCAFSGYDEQFFGPGTRLTVL.

This clone is medium-sized (0.01 to 0.1%) in the sample. V is TRBV5-1 and J is TRBJ1-6; D uncertain. There are 17 residues in the CDR3. Trimming left V 0 bases short and J 7 bases short, with 17 bases between. Looked up from germline, CDR1 is SGHRS and CDR2 is YFSETQ. CDR3 sequence (DNA): TGCGCCAGCAGCTTGGACGGCTCCGGACTCCTCAATTCACCCCTCCACTTT. Translating gives CASSLDGSGLLNSPLHF.

The chain joins TRBV2 to TRBJ2-7, with D possibly matching TRBD1 (5 bases). CDR3 length equals 16 residues. The ends were cut back, 5 bases at V and 2 bases at J, with 19 bases in the middle. Per germline, CDR1 SNHLY and CDR2 FYNNEI. CDR3 DNA sequence: TGTGCCAGCAGTCCGGACACCGTCGAGTGGGCCTACGAGCAGTACTTC. This gives the protein CASSPDTVEWAYEQYF.

This chain links TRBV19 with TRBJ2-7; D is possibly TRBD1 (5 bases). The germline V and J ends were trimmed by 3 bases and 2 bases, with 14 bases remaining between them. The germline V gene has CDR1 LNHDA and CDR2 SQIVND (reference sequence). CDR3 length equals 15 residues. CDR3 DNA sequence: TGTGCCAGTAGTATTGGGGCCCGACTTCCCTACGAGCAGTACTTC. Its protein is CASSIGARLPYEQYF.

This clone was seen a single time. This chain connects TRBV6-1 to TRBJ1-4; D uncertain. V shed 5 bases and J shed 8 bases, with 15 bases lying between them. The CDR3 is made up of 14 amino acids. Germline values: CDR1 MNHNS, CDR2 SASEGT. As DNA, the CDR3 is TGTGCCAGCAGTACACTCCCTCGGGTAGAAAAACTGTTTTTT. As protein: CASSTLPRVEKLFF.

V is TRBV5-1 and J is TRBJ2-6; 7 positions match TRBD1. The CDR3 length is 15 residues. CDR1 is SGHRS, CDR2 YFSETQ, per germline. After removal of 6 bases from V and 0 bases from J, the junction contained 3 bases not matched to a gene. DNA for the CDR3: TGCGCCAGCATGGCAGGGGGCTCTGGGGCCAACGTCCTGACTTTC. It yields the protein CASMAGGSGANVLTF.

J is TRBJ1-6 and V is TRBV7-9, with TRBD1 as a possible D gene (5 bases). Germline CDR1 is SEHNR and CDR2 is FQNEAQ (reference sequence). V was shortened by 4 bases and J by 0 bases, with 16 bases between the two germline ends. CDR3 length: 18 residues. CDR3 in DNA: TGTGCCAGCAGCTGGGGGGATGGTGGGTTCTCCTATAATTCACCCCTCCACTTT. Translation gives CASSWGDGGFSYNSPLHF.

CDR3 amino acids: CASSDLTGAIYYGYTF. The CDR3 DNA sequence: TGTGCCAGCAGTGATCTGACAGGGGCGATATATTATGGCTACACCTTC. This chain links TRBV2 with TRBJ1-2; 8 positions match TRBD1. The CDR3 loop spans 16 amino acids. Germline CDR1 is SNHLY and CDR2 is FYNNEI. J lost 5 bases, V lost 3 bases, and 11 bases had no gene match.